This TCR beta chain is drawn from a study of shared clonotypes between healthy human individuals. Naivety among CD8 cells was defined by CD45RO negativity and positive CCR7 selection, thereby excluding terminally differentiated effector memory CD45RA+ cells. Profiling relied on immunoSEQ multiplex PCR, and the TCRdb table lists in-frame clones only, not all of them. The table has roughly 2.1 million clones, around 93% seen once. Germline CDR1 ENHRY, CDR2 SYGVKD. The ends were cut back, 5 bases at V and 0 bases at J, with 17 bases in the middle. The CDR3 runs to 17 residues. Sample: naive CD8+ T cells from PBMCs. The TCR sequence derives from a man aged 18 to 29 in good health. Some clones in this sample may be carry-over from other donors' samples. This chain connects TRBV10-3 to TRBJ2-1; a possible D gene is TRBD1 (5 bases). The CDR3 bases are TGTGCCATCAGTCCTGGGGCCGCCCGAAGCTCCTACAATGAGCAGTTCTTC. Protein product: CAISPGAARSSYNEQFF.